The 16 T cell receptor beta chains reported below all come from one sample, sequenced in a study of blood T cell repertoires in COVID-19. TCRdb's table, derived via immunoSEQ multiplex PCR, lists solely in-frame clones and lacks some. The table shows tens of thousands of clones, with roughly 88% occurring only once. Sequencing used peripheral blood. The receptors here all came from a man in his fifties or sixties with COVID-19, enrolled during active disease.

There are a few counts of this clone. The CDR3 protein is CASSPSGQSTQPQHF. CDR3 bases: TGCGCCAGCAGCCCCTCGGGACAGTCTACACAACCCCAGCATTTT. V is TRBV5-1 and J is TRBJ1-5; 7 positions agree with TRBD1. From germline, CDR1 is SGHRS and CDR2 YFSETQ. Trimming took 4 bases from V and 10 from J; bases not matched to a gene: 14. This CDR3 is 15 amino acids long.

The rearrangement uses TRBV7-9 and TRBJ2-3; 13 positions match TRBD2. The trim removed 5 bases at V and 3 bases at J, leaving 5 bases unmatched. The CDR3 length is 16 residues. Germline V gene lookup returns CDR1 SEHNR and CDR2 FQNEAQ (reference sequence). CDR3: CASSRGLAGATDTQYF. CDR3 coding DNA: TGTGCCAGCAGCCGAGGACTAGCGGGAGCAACAGATACGCAGTATTTT.

The CDR3 here is CASSQGHGTENQPQHF. The CDR3 region has the DNA TGCGCCAGCAGCCAAGGGCACGGGACAGAGAATCAGCCCCAGCATTTT. V and J are TRBV4-1 and TRBJ1-5; 7 nucleotides line up with TRBD1. The J segment lost 4 bases and the V segment lost 1 base, leaving 7 bases of the junction unmatched. In germline, CDR1 is MGHRA, CDR2 YSYEKL. The CDR3 sequence is 16 residues long.

The V call is TRBV2, the J call TRBJ1-2, with no clear D. The V gene's germline CDR1 is SNHLY and CDR2 FYNNEI. CDR3 size: 14 residues. V was trimmed by 6 bases and J by 6 bases, leaving 17 bases between them. CDR3 region: CASREFQLADGYTF. The DNA of the CDR3 is TGTGCCAGCAGGGAATTCCAGTTAGCGGATGGCTACACCTTC.

The CDR3, as DNA: TGTGCCAGCAGCCACGGACAGGGCTACAATCAGCCCCAGCATTTT. Its translation is CASSHGQGYNQPQHF. The chain carries TRBV3-1 (or the pseudogene TRBV3-2) and TRBJ1-5, with 8 bases fitting TRBD1. With 3 bases clipped from V and 3 bases from J, the junction kept 4 bases outside the gene matches. CDR1 and CDR2 from the germline V gene are LGHDT and YNNKEL (reference sequence). The CDR3 consists of 15 residues.

The chain recombines TRBV5-1 with TRBJ1-2; D call uncertain. Germline CDR1 SGHRS, CDR2 YFSETQ. The CDR3 consists of 12 residues. The V gene lost 0 bases and the J gene lost 8 bases, with 8 bases spanning the gap. The CDR3 region is CASSLVGSGYTF. CDR3 sequence (DNA): TGCGCCAGCAGCTTGGTAGGGAGCGGCTACACCTTC.

For the CDR3, the DNA is TGTGCCAGCAGCCCGTTACTAGCGGGCAATGAGCAGTTCTTC. Protein product: CASSPLLAGNEQFF. The chain carries TRBV4-2 and TRBJ2-1, with TRBD2 matching over 9 bases. The V gene end was trimmed by 4 bases and the J gene end by 6 bases; junction bases not matched to a gene: 4. The germline gives CDR1 LGHNA, CDR2 YNFKEQ. This CDR3 comprises 14 residues.

V usage is TRBV7-2 and J usage is TRBJ1-3, with 10 bases lining up with TRBD1. Germline-derived CDR1 and CDR2 are SGHTA and FQGNSA. Trimming cost V 5 bases and J 0 bases; bases outside gene matches: 4. The CDR3 is made up of 16 amino acids. The CDR3 loop is CASSPRTGGSGNTIYF. CDR3 sequence (DNA): TGTGCCAGCAGCCCGAGGACAGGGGGCTCTGGAAACACCATATATTTT.

The rearrangement joins TRBV7-9 to TRBJ1-5, with D hard to call. Germline loops: CDR1 SEHNR, CDR2 FQNEAQ (reference sequence). The length of the CDR3 is 14 residues. Deletions cut 1 base from V and 4 bases from J, with 8 bases between. The CDR3 nucleotides are TGTGCCAGCAGCTTAGGTGCAGTTAATCAGCCCCAGCATTTT. It encodes CASSLGAVNQPQHF.

J is TRBJ2-3 and V is TRBV7-2, with 7 bases aligning to TRBD2. The CDR3 has 16 residues. V shed 2 bases and J 1 base; nucleotides not matched to a gene: 6. Germline lookup yields CDR1 SGHTA and CDR2 FQGNSA. CDR3 in DNA: TGTGCCAGCAGCTTACCCGGGAGGTATGGCACAGATACGCAGTATTTT. Protein sequence: CASSLPGRYGTDTQYF.

This chain uses TRBV10-1 with TRBJ2-3; D remains ambiguous. The CDR3 spans 15 residues. Trimming pared 7 bases from V and 0 bases from J, leaving 14 bases between. Germline V gene data show CDR1 as WNHNN and CDR2 as SYGVQD (reference sequence). The CDR3 region has the DNA TGCGCCAGCACTACGTACCCACCCAGCACAGATACGCAGTATTTT. It specifies CASTTYPPSTDTQYF.

CDR3 loop: CASSSRLAGGPKQFF. The DNA of the CDR3 is TGTGCCAGCAGCTCCCGACTAGCGGGAGGCCCAAAGCAGTTCTTC. The chain links TRBV7-2 to TRBJ2-1; 13 bases align to TRBD2. The J segment lost 11 bases and the V segment lost 4 bases, leaving 8 bases of the junction unmatched. This CDR3 is built from 15 residues. Germline V gives CDR1 SGHTA, CDR2 FQGNSA.

The V call is TRBV28, the J call TRBJ2-7, with TRBD2 identical over 11 bases. After removal of 3 bases from V and 5 bases from J, the junction contained 3 bases not matched to a gene. The length of the CDR3 is 14 residues. CDR1 is MDHEN, CDR2 SYDVKM, per germline. The CDR3 DNA reads as TGTGCCAGCAGTTTTCTAGCGGGAGGCCACGAGCAGTACTTC. Its protein product is CASSFLAGGHEQYF.

The rearrangement joins TRBV3-1 (or the pseudogene TRBV3-2) to TRBJ2-5; possibly TRBD2 for D (5 bases). V lost 0 bases and J 1 base, leaving 18 bases between the germline ends. The CDR3 covers 18 residues. Germline CDR1 is LGHDT and CDR2 is YNNKEL (reference sequence). The CDR3 DNA sequence: TGTGCCAGCAGCCAAGATCCAAGGCGGGCCAATCTCCAAGAGACCCAGTACTTC. This gives the protein CASSQDPRRANLQETQYF.

J is TRBJ2-5 and V is TRBV23-1; maybe TRBD2 (6 bases). TRBV23-1 is an ORF, and what it does is uncertain. V was cut by 4 bases and J by 5 bases, with 11 bases left in between. There are 13 residues in the CDR3. For the CDR3, the DNA is TGCGCCAGCAGTCGGACGGGAGCGGAGACCCAGTACTTC. As protein: CASSRTGAETQYF.

The chain uses TRBV7-3 and TRBJ2-3; 9 bases agree with TRBD2. The CDR3 length is 14 residues. V shed 6 bases, J shed 4 bases, and the junction held 5 bases outside the gene matches. The germline V gene has CDR1 SGHTA and CDR2 FQGTGA. CDR3 residues: CASSLAGAADTQYF. DNA for the CDR3: TGTGCCAGCAGTTTAGCGGGAGCTGCAGATACGCAGTATTTT.